Listed below are T cell receptor beta chains from one sample, sequenced in a study of technical replicates of blood from a few donors. TCRdb's copy holds only in-frame clones and misses some; the assay was immunoSEQ multiplex PCR. Of 10,000 to 15,000 clones detected, 90% to 95% appear once; the ten largest clones hold 7.6%. Specimen: PBMCs. All receptors derive from a human donor in good health. CDR3s include the opening cysteine and the closing phenylalanine or tryptophan.

>TRBV29-1|TRBJ2-5
CSAPSGGGQETQYF
>TRBV18|TRBJ2-7
CASSPLGGSVQTSYEQYF
>TRBV27|TRBJ2-7
CASSLVASSYEQYF
>TRBV5-6|TRBJ1-5
CASSLTGVRNQPQHF
>TRBV9|TRBJ2-1
CASTRDSLPRGEQFF
>TRBV19|TRBJ1-2
CASRHSGRWDGYTF
>TRBV6-1|TRBJ2-2
CATMSGTGDTGELFF
>TRBV6-1|TRBJ2-3
CASHGHRGIPDTQYF
>TRBV12-5|TRBJ1-2
CASGLPRGGGLTLANYGYTF
>TRBV9|TRBJ2-1
CASSVGTSGSFNEQFF
>TRBV6-1|TRBJ2-3
CASSESVAGRDTQYF
>TRBV6-1|TRBJ1-1
CASSWWAESNTEAFF
>TRBV27|TRBJ2-3
CASSLRWAGLSTDTQYF
>TRBV7-2|TRBJ2-1
CASSPAPLGEGGYNEQFF
>TRBV5-1|TRBJ2-7
CASSLIVGAGGESYEQYF
>TRBV4-2|TRBJ2-7
CASSQLSEVLGGQYF
>TRBV25-1|TRBJ2-2
CASRDSSGNTGELFF
>TRBV18|TRBJ2-5
CASSLYAPGQGEETQYF
>TRBV14|TRBJ1-2
CASSQDRRLQNYGYTF
>TRBV11-2|TRBJ2-7
CASSSGTGGPISYEQYF
>TRBV11-2|.
CASSLGGSGRGEQYF
>TRBV7-6|TRBJ2-3
CASSLLVAGGQDTQYF
>TRBV27|TRBJ2-3
CASSVRRPPDTQYF
>TRBV2|TRBJ2-7
CASSEAGTQITYEQYF
>TRBV5-6|TRBJ2-3
CASSRLAGFTDTQYF
>TRBV6-5|TRBJ1-5
CASSYLSGQPQHF
>TRBV6-5|TRBJ2-3
CASSYSAVSTDTQYF
>TRBV5-6|TRBJ1-2
CASSRAQASYGYTF
>TRBV14|TRBJ2-1
CASSQDRGSVYNEQFF
>TRBV7-8|TRBJ2-1
CASSLAVAGGPIHEQFF
>TRBV6-5|TRBJ2-5
CASRQGLQETQYF
>TRBV27|TRBJ2-7
CASSLGGVFSYEQYF
>TRBV6-5|TRBJ1-5
CASSYSMAGGQPQHF
>TRBV5-1|TRBJ1-4
CASSKPGQGARNEKLFF
>TRBV5-4|TRBJ1-1
CASQITGDLMNTEAFF
>TRBV6-7|TRBJ2-7
CASTAGRGRMGEQYF
>TRBV5-6|TRBJ2-3
CASSFMAGRPDTQYF
>TRBV7-9|TRBJ1-2
CASSRQAQGAFGYTF
>TRBV10-1|TRBJ1-2
CASSQGLEGYTF
>TRBV2|TRBJ2-2
CASSEGRDTGELFF
>TRBV5-4|TRBJ2-3
CASSLAGGTDTQYF
>TRBV30|TRBJ1-1
CAWMAFFPGTLSNTEAFF
>TRBV29-1|TRBJ1-1
CSVEGQGEWTEAFF
>TRBV7-2|TRBJ2-1
CASTPGGGGSRDEQFF
>TRBV25-1|TRBJ2-7
CASSDRGYDEQYF
>TRBV5-6|TRBJ2-7
CASSWGLAGGYEQYF
>TRBV30|TRBJ2-1
CAWSKKGQGASEQFF
>TRBV6-5|TRBJ1-2
CASSSGLKVGYTF
>TRBV7-6|TRBJ2-5
CASSSITGGQSTQYF
>TRBV9|TRBJ2-5
CASSPGGGSIRGETQYF
>TRBV6-5|TRBJ2-2
CASKPGQTNTGELFF
>TRBV28|TRBJ1-2
CASSSPGQGDHGYTF
>TRBV18|TRBJ1-3
CASSPQVDSGNTIYF
>TRBV5-1|TRBJ2-2
CASRDRTPEGELFF
>TRBV19|TRBJ2-5
CASSIDPAGGVQTQYF